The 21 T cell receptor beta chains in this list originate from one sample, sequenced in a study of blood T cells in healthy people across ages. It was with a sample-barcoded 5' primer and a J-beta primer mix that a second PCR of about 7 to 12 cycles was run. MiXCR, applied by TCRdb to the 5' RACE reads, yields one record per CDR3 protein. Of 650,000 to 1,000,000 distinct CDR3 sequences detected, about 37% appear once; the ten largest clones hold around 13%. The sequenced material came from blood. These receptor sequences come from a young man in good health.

CDR3 region: CASSDGYETQYF. The CDR3 DNA follows: TGTGCCAGCAGCGACGGGTACGAGACCCAGTACTTC. The chain is built from TRBV5-6 and TRBJ2-5, with D hard to call. Germline V gene lookup returns CDR1 SGHDT and CDR2 YYEEEE. V gave up 4 bases and J gave up 5 bases, with 9 bases separating them. This CDR3 is built from 12 residues.

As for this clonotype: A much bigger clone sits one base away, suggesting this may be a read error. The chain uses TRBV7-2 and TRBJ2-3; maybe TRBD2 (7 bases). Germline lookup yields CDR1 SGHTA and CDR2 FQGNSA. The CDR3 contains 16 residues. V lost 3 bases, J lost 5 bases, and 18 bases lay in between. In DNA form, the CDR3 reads TGTGCCAGCAGCTTCGGCTGGCGGGGGCAGGGAGATACGCAGTATTTT. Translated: CASSFGWRGQGDTQYF.

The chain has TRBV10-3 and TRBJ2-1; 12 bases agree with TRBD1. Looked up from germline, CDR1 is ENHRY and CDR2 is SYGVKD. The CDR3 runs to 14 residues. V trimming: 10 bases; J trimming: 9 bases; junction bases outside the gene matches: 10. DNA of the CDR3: TGTGCCAGCCGGCCGGGACAGGGGGCAGGTGAGCAGTTCTTC. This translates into CASRPGQGAGEQFF.

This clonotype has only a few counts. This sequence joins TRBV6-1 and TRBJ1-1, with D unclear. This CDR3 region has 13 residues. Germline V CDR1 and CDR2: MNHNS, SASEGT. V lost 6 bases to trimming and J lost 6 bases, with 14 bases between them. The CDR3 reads CASRNPRVPEAFF. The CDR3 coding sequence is TGTGCCAGCAGGAACCCTCGAGTCCCTGAAGCTTTCTTT.

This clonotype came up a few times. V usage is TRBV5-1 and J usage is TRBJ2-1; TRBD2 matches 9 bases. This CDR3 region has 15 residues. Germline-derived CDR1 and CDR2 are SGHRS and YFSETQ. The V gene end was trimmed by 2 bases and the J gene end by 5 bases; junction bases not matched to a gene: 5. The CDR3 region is CASSFAASGDNEQFF. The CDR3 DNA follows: TGCGCCAGCAGCTTTGCGGCTAGCGGGGACAATGAGCAGTTCTTC.

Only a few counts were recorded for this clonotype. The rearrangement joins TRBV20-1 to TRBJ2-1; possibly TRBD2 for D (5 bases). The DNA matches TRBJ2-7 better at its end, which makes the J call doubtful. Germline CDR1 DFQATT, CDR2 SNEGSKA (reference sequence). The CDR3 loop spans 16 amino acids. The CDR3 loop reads CSASLLARRSYNEQYF. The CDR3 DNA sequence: TGCAGTGCTTCTCTTCTAGCAAGGAGATCCTACAATGAGCAGTACTTC.

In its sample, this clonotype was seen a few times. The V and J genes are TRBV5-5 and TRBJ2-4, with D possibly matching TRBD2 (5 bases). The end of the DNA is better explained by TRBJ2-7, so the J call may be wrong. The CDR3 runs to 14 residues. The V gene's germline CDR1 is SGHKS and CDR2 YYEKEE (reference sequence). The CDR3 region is CASSPEAGTYEQYF. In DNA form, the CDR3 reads TGTGCCAGCAGCCCGGAGGCGGGTACCTACGAGCAGTACTTC.

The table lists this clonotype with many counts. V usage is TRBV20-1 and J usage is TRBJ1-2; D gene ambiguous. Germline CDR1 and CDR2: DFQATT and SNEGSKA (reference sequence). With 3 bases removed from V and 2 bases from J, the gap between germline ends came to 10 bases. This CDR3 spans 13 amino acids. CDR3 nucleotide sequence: TGCAGTGCTAGGGCCGGGCGGAACTATGGCTACACCTTC. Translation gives CSARAGRNYGYTF.

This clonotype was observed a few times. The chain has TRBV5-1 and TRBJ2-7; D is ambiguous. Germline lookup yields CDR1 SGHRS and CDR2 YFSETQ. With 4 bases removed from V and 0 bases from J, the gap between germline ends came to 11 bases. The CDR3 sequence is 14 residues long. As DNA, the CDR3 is TGCGCCAGCAGCCCGCATTCCCCCTCCTACGAGCAGTACTTC. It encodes CASSPHSPSYEQYF. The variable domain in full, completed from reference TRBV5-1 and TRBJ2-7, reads KAGVTQTPRYLIKTRGQQVTLSCSPISGHRSVSWYQQTPGQGLQFLFEYFSETQRNKGNFPGRFSGRQFSNSRSEMNVSTLELGDSALYLCASSPHSPSYEQYFGPGTRLTVT.

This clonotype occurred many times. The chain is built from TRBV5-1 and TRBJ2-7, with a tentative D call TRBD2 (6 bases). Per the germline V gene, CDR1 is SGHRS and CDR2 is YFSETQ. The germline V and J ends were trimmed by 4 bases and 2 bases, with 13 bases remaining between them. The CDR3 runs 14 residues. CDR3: CASSENGLTYEQYF. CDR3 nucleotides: TGCGCCAGCAGCGAAAACGGACTAACCTACGAGCAGTACTTC.

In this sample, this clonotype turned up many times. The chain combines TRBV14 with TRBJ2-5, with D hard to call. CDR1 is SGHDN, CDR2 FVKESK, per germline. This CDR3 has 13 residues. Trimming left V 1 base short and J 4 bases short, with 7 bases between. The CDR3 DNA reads TGTGCCAGCAGCCAAGGTAGTCGAGAGACCCAGTACTTC. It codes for CASSQGSRETQYF.

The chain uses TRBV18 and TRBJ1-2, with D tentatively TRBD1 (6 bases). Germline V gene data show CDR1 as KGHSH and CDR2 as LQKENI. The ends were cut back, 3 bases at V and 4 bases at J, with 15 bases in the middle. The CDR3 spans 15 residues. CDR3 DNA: TGTGCCAGCTCACCGGGACTGAAAGGGGGCTATGGCTACACCTTC. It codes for CASSPGLKGGYGYTF.

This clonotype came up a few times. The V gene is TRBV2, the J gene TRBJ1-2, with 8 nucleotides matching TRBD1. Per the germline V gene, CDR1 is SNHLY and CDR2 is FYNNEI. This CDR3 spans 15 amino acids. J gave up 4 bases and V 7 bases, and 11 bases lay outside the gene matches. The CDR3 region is CASTLPGQVFYGYTF. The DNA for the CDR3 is TGTGCCAGCACCTTACCGGGACAGGTCTTCTATGGCTACACCTTC.

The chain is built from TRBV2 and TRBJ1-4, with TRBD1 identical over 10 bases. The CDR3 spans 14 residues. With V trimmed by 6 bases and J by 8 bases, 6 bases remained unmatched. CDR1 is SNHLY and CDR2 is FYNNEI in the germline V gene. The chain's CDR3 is CASRGTGAGEKLFF. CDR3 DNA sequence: TGTGCCAGCAGAGGGACAGGGGCTGGAGAAAAACTGTTTTTT.

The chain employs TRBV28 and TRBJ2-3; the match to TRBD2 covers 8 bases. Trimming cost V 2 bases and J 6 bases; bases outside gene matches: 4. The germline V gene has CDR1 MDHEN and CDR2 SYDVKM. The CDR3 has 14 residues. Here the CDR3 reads CASSLRGGLDTQYF. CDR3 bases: TGTGCCAGCAGTTTACGCGGGGGGTTGGATACGCAGTATTTT.

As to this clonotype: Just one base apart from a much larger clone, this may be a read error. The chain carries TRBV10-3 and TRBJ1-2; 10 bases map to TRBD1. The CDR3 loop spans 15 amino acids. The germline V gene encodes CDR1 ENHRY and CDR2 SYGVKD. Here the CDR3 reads CAVSSLGQGPYGYTF. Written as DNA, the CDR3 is TGTGCCGTCAGTTCCTTGGGACAGGGGCCCTATGGCTACACCTTC.

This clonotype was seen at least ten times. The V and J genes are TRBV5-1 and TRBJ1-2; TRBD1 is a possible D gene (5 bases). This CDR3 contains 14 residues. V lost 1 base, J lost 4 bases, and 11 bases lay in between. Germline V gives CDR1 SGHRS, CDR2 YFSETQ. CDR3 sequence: CASSLMGEGYGYTF. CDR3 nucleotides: TGCGCCAGCAGCTTGATGGGGGAAGGCTATGGCTACACCTTC.

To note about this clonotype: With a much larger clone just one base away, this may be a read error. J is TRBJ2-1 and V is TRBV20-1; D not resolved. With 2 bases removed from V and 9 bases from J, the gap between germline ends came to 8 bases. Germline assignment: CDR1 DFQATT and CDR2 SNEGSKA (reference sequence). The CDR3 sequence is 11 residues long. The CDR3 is CSARIYPEQFF. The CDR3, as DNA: TGCAGTGCTAGAATCTACCCTGAGCAGTTCTTC.

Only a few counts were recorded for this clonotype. CDR3: CASSQLPRGLHYGYTF. In nucleotides, the CDR3 is TGCGCCAGCAGCCAACTGCCCCGGGGACTACACTATGGCTACACCTTC. The gene calls are TRBV4-1 and TRBJ1-2; possibly TRBD1 for D (5 bases). The V end lost 2 bases, the J end lost 3 bases, and 16 bases lay between the germline ends. Germline CDR1 and CDR2: MGHRA and YSYEKL. This CDR3 contains 16 residues.

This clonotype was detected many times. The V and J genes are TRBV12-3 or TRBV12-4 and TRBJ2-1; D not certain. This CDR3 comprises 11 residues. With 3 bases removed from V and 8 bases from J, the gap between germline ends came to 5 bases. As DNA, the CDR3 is TGTGCCAGCAGTTTCCGAGATGAGCAGTTCTTC. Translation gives CASSFRDEQFF.

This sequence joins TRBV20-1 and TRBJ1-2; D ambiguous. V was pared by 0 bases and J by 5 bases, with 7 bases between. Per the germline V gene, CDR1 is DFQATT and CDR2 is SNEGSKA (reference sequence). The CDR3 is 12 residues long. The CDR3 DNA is TGCAGTGCTAGAGATCTGGGATATGGCTACACCTTC. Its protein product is CSARDLGYGYTF.